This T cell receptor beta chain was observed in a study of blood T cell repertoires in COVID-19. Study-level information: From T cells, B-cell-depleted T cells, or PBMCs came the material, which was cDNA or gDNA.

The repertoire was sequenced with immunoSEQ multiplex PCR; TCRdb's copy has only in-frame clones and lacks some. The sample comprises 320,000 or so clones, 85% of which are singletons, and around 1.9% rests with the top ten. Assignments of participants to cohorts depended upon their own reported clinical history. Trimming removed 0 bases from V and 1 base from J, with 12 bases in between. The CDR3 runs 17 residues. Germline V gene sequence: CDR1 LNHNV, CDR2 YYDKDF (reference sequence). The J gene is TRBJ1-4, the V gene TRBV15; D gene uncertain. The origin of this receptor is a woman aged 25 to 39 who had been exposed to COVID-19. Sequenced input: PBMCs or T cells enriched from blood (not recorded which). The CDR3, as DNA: TGTGCCACCAGCAGAGATCCTCCGGGTCGAACTAATGAAAAACTGTTTTTT. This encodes CATSRDPPGRTNEKLFF.